The next 8 T cell receptor beta chains were all read from a single sample in a study of cytotoxic CD8 clonotypes in ibrutinib-treated CLL. The data were produced by immunoSEQ multiplex PCR, yet TCRdb's version contains in-frame clones alone and is incomplete. The sample lists 150,000 or so clones; roughly 80% were seen once. The specimen comprised PBMCs, sampled after 12 months of ibrutinib treatment. These receptors all stem from a human donor with chronic lymphocytic leukemia.

CDR3 DNA sequence: TGTGCCAGCAGCCGTCCGGGGGACGGGGAGCTGTTTTTT. It encodes CASSRPGDGELFF. This chain connects TRBV7-2 to TRBJ2-2, with a weak D call TRBD2 (6 bases). CDR1 and CDR2 from the germline V gene are SGHTA and FQGNSA. This CDR3 is 13 amino acids long. V was clipped by 5 bases and J by 7 bases, with 11 bases between them.

This rearrangement joins TRBV6-1 to TRBJ1-5; D is unresolved. Germline CDR1 is MNHNS and CDR2 is SASEGT. The CDR3 extends over 13 amino acids. Trimming took off 1 base at V and 8 bases at J, with 9 bases between the two ends. Here the CDR3 DNA reads TGTGCCAGCAGTGAAGACCCATCCAAGCCCCAGCATTTT. Protein: CASSEDPSKPQHF.

This clone is categorized as medium-sized. The chain joins TRBV6-1 to TRBJ1-1; D not resolved. CDR3 length equals 14 residues. Germline V gives CDR1 MNHNS, CDR2 SASEGT. Between the trimmed V and J ends, which lost 7 bases and 1 base, there was a span of 13 bases. CDR3: CASIITGKNTEAFF. As DNA, the CDR3 is TGTGCCAGCATCATTACGGGTAAGAACACTGAAGCTTTCTTT.

This clone showed up just a few times. This rearrangement joins TRBV5-1 to TRBJ1-2; 7 bases map to TRBD1. The germline V gene has CDR1 SGHRS and CDR2 YFSETQ. This CDR3 spans 13 amino acids. The V and J ends lost 3 bases and 4 bases, in that order; junction bases with no gene match: 3. CDR3 loop: CASSYTGVYGYTF. DNA for the CDR3: TGCGCCAGCAGCTACACAGGGGTCTATGGCTACACCTTC.

V usage is TRBV28 and J usage is TRBJ1-1; D is unresolved. CDR1 MDHEN and CDR2 SYDVKM come from the germline V gene. Trimming cost V 4 bases and J 11 bases, with 11 bases left between them. CDR3 length: 11 residues. CDR3 sequence: CASSYRVGAFF. In DNA form, the CDR3 reads TGTGCCAGCAGTTATAGGGTCGGGGCTTTCTTT.

This clone showed up just a few times. This chain connects TRBV28 to TRBJ2-2, with D uncertain. The V end was cut by 5 bases, the J end by 0 bases, with 13 bases between. Germline assignment: CDR1 MDHEN and CDR2 SYDVKM. The CDR3 runs 16 residues. The CDR3 region is CASSSFGVANTGELFF. DNA for the CDR3: TGTGCCAGCAGTAGCTTCGGTGTAGCGAACACCGGGGAGCTGTTTTTT.

The chain combines TRBV4-1 with TRBJ2-7; 7 bases match TRBD2. CDR1 is MGHRA, CDR2 YSYEKL, per germline. Losses at the gene ends were 1 base for V and 2 bases for J; bases not matched to a gene: 14. CDR3 length equals 18 residues. CDR3 region: CASSQVVADPGGPYEQYF. CDR3 nucleotides: TGCGCCAGCAGCCAAGTTGTGGCAGACCCGGGGGGTCCCTACGAGCAGTACTTC.

The V call is TRBV25-1, the J call TRBJ2-1; no clear D gene. From germline, CDR1 is MGHDK and CDR2 SYGVNS. Trimming removed 2 bases from V and 9 bases from J, with 17 bases in between. The CDR3 has 15 amino acids. The CDR3 spells CASSEALSQHPEQFF. CDR3 DNA: TGTGCCAGCAGTGAAGCCCTCAGTCAGCATCCTGAGCAGTTCTTC. The variable domain in full, with the rest retrieved from reference TRBV25-1 and TRBJ2-1, is EADIYQTPRYLVIGTGKKITLECSQTMGHDKMYWYQQDPGMELHLIHYSYGVNSTEKGDLSSESTVSRIRTEHFPLTLESARPSHTSQYLCASSEALSQHPEQFFGPGTRLTVL.